The clone carrying this T cell receptor (beta chain) occurred many times. This specimen belongs to a study of T cells in Graves' hyperthyroidism and ophthalmopathy. What was amplified from RNA transcripts were TCR beta CDR3 regions. In the first-round RT-PCR of the TCR CDR3, the HTBI primer set was used. TCRdb re-analysed the multiplex PCR reads in MiXCR, keeping a single row per CDR3 protein. Of approximately 530,000 distinct CDR3 sequences detected, roughly a sixth appear once; the ten largest clones hold around a sixth. Absence of ophthalmopathy progression within 18 months defined stable Graves' hyperthyroidism. Exclusion of patients followed from uncontrolled infection, other autoimmune disease, pregnancy or lactation. Germline loops: CDR1 SGHAT, CDR2 FQNNGV. V gave up 6 bases and J gave up 0 bases, with 13 bases separating them. The CDR3 loop spans 15 amino acids.

Sequenced sample: blood. The source of this sequence is a young woman with Graves' hyperthyroidism. The V and J genes are TRBV11-2 and TRBJ2-3; D is uncertain. The CDR3: CASRPTPSSTDTQYF. The CDR3 region has the DNA TGTGCCAGCAGACCCACACCCTCTAGCACAGATACGCAGTATTTT.